This T cell receptor (beta chain) was sequenced in a study of beta chain features in type 1 diabetes. Across the whole study: The study found patients and healthy donors alike in age, gender and cell yields.

Germline V gene data show CDR1 as MNHNY and CDR2 as SVGAGI (reference sequence). The CDR3 consists of 14 residues. V lost 4 bases to trimming and J lost 2 bases; unmatched junction nucleotides: 5. Stem cell-like memory, regulatory, central memory and naive CD4+ cells were sorted via CD45RO/CCR7/CD25/CD127/CD95/CD27. This clone occurred a few times. Antigen: not known. Study conclusions and caveats: TCRB CDR3 length was moderately but significantly reduced in all four CD4+ subsets of Type 1 diabetes patients. The naive, central memory and Treg TCRB repertoires showed an apparent similarity that was greater among patients than among healthy donors.

Expressed TCRB transcripts were sequenced because the entire RNA isolate underwent reverse transcription. Repertoires were generated with immunoSEQ multiplex PCR, while TCRdb's copy carries only in-frame clones and drops some. Altogether roughly 610,000 clones are present, about 14% being singletons, with the ten largest covering 0.09% to 0.095%. J is TRBJ2-7 and V is TRBV6-6; 7 bases are shared with TRBD1. The sequencing sample was made of naive CD4+ T cells from blood. This clonotype was sampled from a man younger than 35 in good health. The CDR3 is CASSSGTATYEQYF. For the CDR3, the DNA is TGTGCCAGCAGTTCCGGGACAGCCACCTACGAGCAGTACTTC.